This T cell receptor (beta chain) was captured in a study of T cell responses to AZD1222 COVID-19 vaccine. This CDR3 is 11 amino acids long. V was clipped by 3 bases and J by 10 bases, with 9 bases between them. CDR1 is SNHLY and CDR2 is FYNNEI in the germline V gene. TCRdb's table, derived via immunoSEQ multiplex PCR, lists solely in-frame clones and lacks some. This sample has approximately 96,000 clones, with about 93% found just once. This material consisted of peripheral blood, taken 28 days after the second AZD1222 dose. The clonotype comes from an adult who received the AZD1222 COVID-19 vaccine. J is TRBJ1-2 and V is TRBV2; D gene ambiguous. CDR3 coding DNA: TGTGCCAGCAGTGAGCTGGGTTTCTACACCTTC. Translated, it gives CASSELGFYTF.